This entry lists 17 T cell receptor beta chains sequenced from one sample in a study of response to subunit inactivated influenza vaccine. TCRdb processed the RT-PCR reads anew with MiXCR; each CDR3 protein has one entry. The sample consists of about 520,000 distinct CDR3 sequences, approximately 24% of them appearing once. This sample comprised CD4+ T cells sorted from PBMCs, obtained 5 days after vaccination. Receptor source: a man aged 50-60 years who received an inactivated influenza vaccine.

The rearrangement uses TRBV28 and TRBJ2-1, with D possibly TRBD1 on 6 matching bases. V lost 6 bases to trimming and J lost 3 bases, with 18 bases between them. Germline CDR1 and CDR2: MDHEN and SYDVKM. This CDR3 contains 16 residues. CDR3 bases: TGTGCCAGCAGCTCGGTGGGGGCCCACCTCTACAATGAGCAGTTCTTC. This gives the protein CASSSVGAHLYNEQFF.

Turning to this clonotype: Just one base apart from a much larger clone, this may be a read error. V is TRBV27 and J is TRBJ2-7; D might be TRBD1 or TRBD2, each matching 5 bases. From germline, CDR1 is MNHEY and CDR2 SMNVEV (reference sequence). V was cut by 6 bases and J by 8 bases, with 26 bases left in between. The CDR3 contains 16 residues. The CDR3 reads CASSPEGQRASYKQYF. In DNA form, the CDR3 reads TGTGCCAGCAGCCCCGAGGGGCAAAGGGCGAGTTACAAGCAGTACTTC.

The chain recombines TRBV18 with TRBJ2-1; TRBD1 aligns across 7 bases. This CDR3 has 16 residues. Germline V gene lookup returns CDR1 KGHSH and CDR2 LQKENI. V shed 2 bases, J shed 2 bases, and the junction held 6 bases outside the gene matches. CDR3 DNA: TGTGCCAGCTCACCATTCCAGGGGGAACCCTACAATGAGCAGTTCTTC. Translating gives CASSPFQGEPYNEQFF.

The chain combines TRBV20-1 with TRBJ2-2; 7 bases are shared with TRBD2. The trim removed 3 bases at V and 5 bases at J, leaving 6 bases unmatched. Germline CDR1 and CDR2: DFQATT and SNEGSKA (reference sequence). The CDR3 is made up of 14 amino acids. The DNA for the CDR3 is TGCAGTGCTAGCGACCAGGGACTAACCGGGGAGCTGTTTTTT. Its translation: CSASDQGLTGELFF.

The table lists this clonotype with a few counts. The chain carries TRBV6-1 and TRBJ1-4; maybe TRBD1 (6 bases). This CDR3 has 14 amino acids. V lost 5 bases and J 13 bases, leaving 20 bases between the germline ends. Per the germline V gene, CDR1 is MNHNS and CDR2 is SASEGT. DNA of the CDR3: TGTGCCAGCAGTCAAACTAGACAGGCCCAGGGACTGTTTTTT. This gives the protein CASSQTRQAQGLFF.

This clonotype appeared a few times. The V gene is TRBV6-5, the J gene TRBJ2-7, with 7 bases identical to TRBD1. There are 15 residues in the CDR3. Germline values: CDR1 MNHEY, CDR2 SVGAGI. Unmatched junction bases numbered 6, after V lost 2 bases and J lost 2 bases. The CDR3 coding sequence is TGTGCCAGCAGTTACGAACAGGGGCGAACCTACGAGCAGTACTTC. It yields the protein CASSYEQGRTYEQYF.

The table lists this clonotype with many counts. The chain employs TRBV12-3 or TRBV12-4 and TRBJ1-1; 7 nucleotides match TRBD1. The CDR3 totals 13 residues. V shed 7 bases, J shed 3 bases, and the junction held 5 bases outside the gene matches. This chain's CDR3 is CASTSGTDTEAFF. The CDR3 nucleotides read TGTGCCAGCACTTCCGGGACAGACACTGAAGCTTTCTTT.

J is TRBJ2-7 and V is TRBV6-5; D call uncertain. CDR3 size: 11 residues. In germline, CDR1 is MNHEY, CDR2 SVGAGI. V gave up 6 bases and J gave up 7 bases, with 10 bases separating them. The CDR3 loop reads CASSHRREQYF. The CDR3 DNA is TGTGCCAGCAGCCACCGCCGGGAGCAGTACTTC.

The V call is TRBV5-1, the J call TRBJ2-7; D is perhaps TRBD2 (6 bases). The germline V and J ends were trimmed by 1 base and 4 bases, with 15 bases remaining between them. The CDR3 length is 15 residues. Germline V lookup: CDR1 SGHRS, CDR2 YFSETQ. CDR3 in DNA: TGCGCCAGCAGCTTGAAGGGAGGTGGCATTTACGAGCAGTACTTC. Protein sequence: CASSLKGGGIYEQYF.

This clonotype was found a few times. The J gene is TRBJ2-1, the V gene TRBV10-3, with 8 positions matching TRBD2. V was pared by 6 bases and J by 6 bases, with 7 bases of the junction left unmatched. The length of the CDR3 is 14 residues. The V gene's germline CDR1 is ENHRY and CDR2 SYGVKD. DNA of the CDR3: TGTGCCATCAGCGGGACTAGTCAGACCAATGAGCAGTTCTTC. Translation: CAISGTSQTNEQFF.

Only a few counts were recorded for this clonotype. V is TRBV7-6 and J is TRBJ2-1; 7 nucleotides line up with TRBD2. This CDR3 contains 16 residues. Germline V gene lookup returns CDR1 SGHVS and CDR2 FNYEAQ. V lost 5 bases and J lost 0; bases outside the gene matches: 7. The CDR3 DNA reads as TGTGCCAGCAGCGCTATAGCGGGCAGCTCCTACAATGAGCAGTTCTTC. Protein: CASSAIAGSSYNEQFF.

This chain connects TRBV12-3 or TRBV12-4 to TRBJ1-1; 8 positions agree with TRBD1. Trimming cost V 5 bases and J 10 bases; bases outside gene matches: 6. This CDR3 spans 12 amino acids. In DNA, the CDR3 is TGTGCCAGCAGTCTCCGGACAGGGCGAGCTTTCTTT. It specifies CASSLRTGRAFF.

In its sample, this clonotype was seen a few times. The V call is TRBV28, the J call TRBJ1-2; 9 nucleotides match TRBD1. J gave up 4 bases and V 6 bases, and 6 bases lay outside the gene matches. This CDR3 comprises 14 residues. Germline assignment: CDR1 MDHEN and CDR2 SYDVKM. The CDR3 here is CASRKTGGIYGYTF. The CDR3 coding sequence is TGTGCCAGCAGGAAGACAGGGGGTATCTATGGCTACACCTTC.

This clonotype was seen more than once but under ten times. A read error may account for a junction end that differs from germline. The genes are TRBV5-1 and TRBJ2-3, with 9 bases lining up with TRBD2. The germline gives CDR1 SGHRS, CDR2 YFSETQ. This CDR3 region has 14 residues. This chain's CDR3 is CASSPGTSIDTQYF. CDR3 DNA: TGCGCCAGCAGTCCCGGGACTAGCATAGATACGCAGTATTTT.

This sequence joins TRBV11-3 and TRBJ2-1, with D possibly TRBD1 on 6 matching bases. V was cut by 3 bases and J by 5 bases, with 14 bases left in between. The germline V gene has CDR1 SGHNT and CDR2 YENEEA. The CDR3 runs to 15 residues. CDR3 coding DNA: TGTGCCAGCAGCTTGGGGTTGGACAGACACAATGAGCAGTTCTTC. Translation gives CASSLGLDRHNEQFF.

The chain employs TRBV11-2 and TRBJ2-3; D is unresolved. Germline CDR1 and CDR2: SGHAT and FQNNGV. Trimming took 1 base from V and 10 from J, leaving 12 bases between them. The CDR3 covers 13 residues. CDR3: CASSLAREMAQYF. CDR3 in DNA: TGTGCCAGCAGCTTAGCCCGAGAGATGGCGCAGTATTTT.

In DNA form, the CDR3 reads TGCAGTGCTAGTTCAGGCAGGGACGCTGGCACAGATACGCAGTATTTT. Protein product: CSASSGRDAGTDTQYF. This chain links TRBV20-1 with TRBJ2-3; D might be TRBD1 or TRBD2, each matching 5 bases. Trimming cost V 3 bases and J 1 base, with 17 bases left between them. Germline V gives CDR1 DFQATT, CDR2 SNEGSKA (reference sequence). The CDR3 has 16 residues.